This TCR beta chain was sequenced for a study of cytomegalovirus exposure and HLA in healthy donors. Background on the study: Inside one of the first data releases sat about 85 million unique TCRs taken from HLA-typed donors.

A multiplex PCR was run with 60 Vbeta primers and 13 Jbeta primers. Assay used: immunoSEQ multiplex PCR; TCRdb lists only in-frame clones, some missing. The data contain over 80,000 clones, roughly 80% of them singletons. Regarding the study as a whole: Cytomegalovirus association was assigned to 170 or so TCR beta chains. HLA allele associations emerged for 15,000 to 20,000 TCR beta sequences in a later analysis, at 0.05 false discovery rate.

With regard to this clone: Antigen: not known.

Germline V lookup: CDR1 MGHRA, CDR2 YSYEKL. The CDR3 extends over 14 amino acids. V was pared by 1 base and J by 3 bases, with 2 bases of the junction left unmatched. Sequenced: PBMCs. The rearrangement links TRBV4-1 to TRBJ2-5, with TRBD1 matching over 7 bases. The receptor was derived from a man aged 35-49 years in good health and CMV-seronegative. CDR3 sequence reads: CASSQADREETQYF. The CDR3 bases are TGCGCCAGCAGCCAAGCAGACAGGGAAGAGACCCAGTACTTC.